What follows are 2 T cell receptor beta chains derived from one specimen sequenced in a study of cytomegalovirus exposure and HLA in healthy donors. PCR primers comprised 60 Vbeta and 13 Jbeta primers. TCRdb's table, derived via immunoSEQ multiplex PCR, lists solely in-frame clones and lacks some. This table has under 200,000 clones, roughly 70% appearing once. Sequencing used PBMCs. The source is a girl between 5 and 17 years old in good health and CMV-seronegative.

The chain carries TRBV19 and TRBJ1-1, with D perhaps matching TRBD1 (5 bases). Germline V gives CDR1 LNHDA, CDR2 SQIVND (reference sequence). This CDR3 has 15 residues. With 6 bases removed from V and 2 bases from J, the gap between germline ends came to 16 bases. CDR3 sequence: CASSPGGGINTEAFF. CDR3 bases: TGTGCCAGTAGCCCCGGTGGGGGGATAAACACTGAAGCTTTCTTT.

The V and J genes are TRBV2 and TRBJ1-2; no firm D call. The germline V gene encodes CDR1 SNHLY and CDR2 FYNNEI. The CDR3 spans 13 residues. V was clipped by 6 bases and J by 8 bases, with 16 bases between them. In DNA, the CDR3 is TGTGCCAGCAGCGGTGAGGCTAGACTAGGCTACACCTTC. Its protein is CASSGEARLGYTF.